Below, 21 T cell receptor beta chains from the same sample are listed, as sequenced in a study of CD8 T cells in Susac syndrome. RNA was extracted with the RNeasy kit, and a quantity of about 0.45 to 1 ug was reverse transcribed using random hexamers. TCRdb re-derived calls from the immunoSEQ multiplex PCR reads in MiXCR, one entry per CDR3 protein. Among around 81,000 distinct CDR3 sequences listed, 94% were seen once. Input material: CD8+ T cells from PBMCs. The receptors here all came from a human donor with Susac syndrome.

V is TRBV29-1 and J is TRBJ1-1; no clear D. Germline CDR1 SQVTM, CDR2 ANQGSEA. Trimming stripped 4 bases from V and 3 bases from J, with 9 bases between. CDR3 size: 12 residues. The CDR3 loop reads CSVASDYTEAFF. The DNA for the CDR3 is TGCAGCGTTGCTTCAGACTACACTGAAGCTTTCTTT.

CDR3 protein: CASSQELTDSAEAFF. The CDR3 DNA sequence: TGTGCCAGCAGCCAAGAACTGACAGATAGCGCTGAAGCTTTCTTT. The chain is built from TRBV3-1 and TRBJ1-1; a weak D match, TRBD1 (5 bases). V dropped 0 bases and J dropped 6 bases, with 14 bases sitting between them. The CDR3 is 15 amino acids. Germline V gene sequence: CDR1 LGHDT, CDR2 YNNKEL (reference sequence).

This chain joins TRBV5-4 and TRBJ2-7; tentatively, D is TRBD2 (5 bases). The germline CDR1 and CDR2 sequences are SGHNT and YYREEE (reference sequence). Trimming cost V 2 bases and J 5 bases, with 8 bases left between them. The CDR3 consists of 12 residues. DNA for the CDR3: TGTGCCAGCAGCTTTCGGGGTAACGAGCAGTACTTC. This translates into CASSFRGNEQYF.

The chain carries TRBV6-2 or TRBV6-3 and TRBJ2-3; tentatively, D is TRBD2 (6 bases). The CDR3 length is 16 residues. The germline V gene encodes CDR1 MNHEY and CDR2 SVGEGT. V lost 3 bases and J 1 base, leaving 14 bases between the germline ends. CDR3 DNA sequence: TGTGCCAGCAGTTATCCGGTGGCTAGCGGCACAGATACGCAGTATTTT. Its translation: CASSYPVASGTDTQYF.

V is TRBV4-3 and J is TRBJ2-1, with unresolved D. This CDR3 contains 17 residues. V shed 0 bases and J shed 0 bases, with 12 bases lying between them. Germline V CDR1 and CDR2: LGHNA, YSLEER. The CDR3 DNA follows: TGCGCCAGCAGCCAAGAAAGTCAGCAGACCTCCTACAATGAGCAGTTCTTC. Amino acid sequence: CASSQESQQTSYNEQFF.

The chain recombines TRBV29-1 with TRBJ1-1; D remains ambiguous. The germline V gene encodes CDR1 SQVTM and CDR2 ANQGSEA. Between the trimmed V and J ends, which lost 4 bases and 3 bases, there was a span of 3 bases. This CDR3 comprises 10 residues. CDR3 residues: CSVGDTEAFF. The CDR3 DNA is TGCAGCGTTGGAGACACTGAAGCTTTCTTT.

V and J are TRBV24-1 and TRBJ2-7; perhaps TRBD2 as D (6 bases). With 5 bases removed from V and 6 bases from J, the gap between germline ends came to 13 bases. Germline V gene data show CDR1 as KGHDR and CDR2 as SFDVKD. The CDR3 contains 13 residues. DNA for the CDR3: TGTGCCACCAGTGCCGGGAGTGGTAGCGAGCAGTACTTC. Protein: CATSAGSGSEQYF.

The gene calls are TRBV4-3 and TRBJ1-5, with D tentatively TRBD1 (6 bases). With 4 bases removed from V and 2 bases from J, the gap between germline ends came to 12 bases. CDR1 and CDR2 (germline): LGHNA, YSLEER. This CDR3 has 15 amino acids. Written as DNA, the CDR3 is TGCGCCAGCAGCCCAGACAGGTCCGGCAATCAGCCCCAGCATTTT. Encoded protein: CASSPDRSGNQPQHF.

This sequence joins TRBV9 and TRBJ2-7; 10 bases fit TRBD1. This CDR3 is built from 14 residues. V shed 2 bases, J shed 3 bases, and the junction held 2 bases outside the gene matches. Looked up from germline, CDR1 is SGDLS and CDR2 is YYNGEE. This CDR3 is CASSVGTGDYEQYF. CDR3 sequence (DNA): TGTGCCAGCAGCGTCGGGACAGGGGACTACGAGCAGTACTTC.

The chain employs TRBV12-3 or TRBV12-4 and TRBJ2-5; 7 bases align to TRBD1. The CDR3 length is 14 residues. V was pared by 7 bases and J by 0 bases, with 5 bases of the junction left unmatched. CDR3 nucleotides: TGTGCCAGCACCACGGGACAGAACCAAGAGACCCAGTACTTC. Encoded protein: CASTTGQNQETQYF.

This clonotype was found once. The rearrangement uses TRBV12-3 or TRBV12-4 and TRBJ2-7; D is ambiguous. This CDR3 is built from 15 residues. The ends were cut back, 4 bases at V and 2 bases at J, with 15 bases in the middle. The CDR3 DNA reads TGTGCCAGCAGTTCAACCGGTGGAAACGCCTACGAGCAGTACTTC. Translated, it gives CASSSTGGNAYEQYF.

This clonotype was picked up one time. J is TRBJ1-2 and V is TRBV29-1; D is possibly TRBD1 (6 bases). The germline V and J ends were trimmed by 3 bases and 0 bases, with 14 bases remaining between them. Germline V gene lookup returns CDR1 SQVTM and CDR2 ANQGSEA. The CDR3 runs to 15 residues. The CDR3 sequence is CSVENRDNSNYGYTF. CDR3 nucleotide sequence: TGCAGCGTTGAGAATCGGGACAATTCTAACTATGGCTACACCTTC.

J is TRBJ2-7 and V is TRBV27; 7 positions match TRBD2. The CDR3 is made up of 16 amino acids. Germline-derived CDR1 and CDR2 are MNHEY and SMNVEV (reference sequence). The junction had 10 bases not matched to a gene; V was cut back by 5 bases and J by 0 bases. The CDR3 DNA follows: TGTGCCAGCAGTCCCTCCCGGGGGGAAAGCTCCTACGAGCAGTACTTC. Translating it yields CASSPSRGESSYEQYF.

This sequence joins TRBV27 and TRBJ1-5; a weak D match, TRBD1 (6 bases). Trimming took off 0 bases at V and 11 bases at J, with 17 bases between the two ends. Germline V gives CDR1 MNHEY, CDR2 SMNVEV (reference sequence). The CDR3 runs to 15 residues. As DNA, the CDR3 is TGTGCCAGCAGTTTATCGTCCCGACCGGGGGCGGCCCAGCATTTT. It encodes CASSLSSRPGAAQHF.

The gene calls are TRBV2 and TRBJ2-1; D unclear. Trimming removed 5 bases at V and 12 bases at J, with 8 bases between. Germline V lookup: CDR1 SNHLY, CDR2 FYNNEI. The CDR3 runs to 10 residues. For the CDR3, the DNA is TGTGCCAGCAGTTCAGGTCTGCAGTTCTTC. Translating it yields CASSSGLQFF.

The gene calls are TRBV6-5 and TRBJ2-1; 8 nucleotides agree with TRBD2. Germline V CDR1 and CDR2: MNHEY, SVGAGI. V shed 4 bases, J shed 0 bases, and the junction held 17 bases outside the gene matches. This CDR3 spans 20 amino acids. CDR3 in DNA: TGTGCCAGCAGTTCGTCCCCTGGGCCAGCGGGAGTGTTCTCCTACAATGAGCAGTTCTTC. Amino acids: CASSSSPGPAGVFSYNEQFF.

The V gene is TRBV7-2, the J gene TRBJ2-7; perhaps TRBD1 as D (6 bases). The CDR3 totals 16 residues. Germline V lookup: CDR1 SGHTA, CDR2 FQGNSA. Trimming stripped 4 bases from V and 2 bases from J, with 18 bases between. CDR3 nucleotides: TGTGCCAGCAGCTCAGGTGGGGACAACGGGGCCTACGAGCAGTACTTC. Its translation: CASSSGGDNGAYEQYF.

This rearrangement joins TRBV2 to TRBJ2-7; D is ambiguous. CDR1 is SNHLY, CDR2 FYNNEI, per germline. The CDR3 is made up of 15 amino acids. The V end was cut by 2 bases, the J end by 0 bases, with 11 bases between. The CDR3 DNA follows: TGTGCCAGCAGTGAAATCATGAAGAGCTCCTACGAGCAGTACTTC. The encoded protein is CASSEIMKSSYEQYF.

The V call is TRBV28, the J call TRBJ2-7, with a weak D call TRBD2 (6 bases). CDR1 and CDR2 from the germline V gene are MDHEN and SYDVKM. V shed 5 bases and J shed 6 bases, with 23 bases lying between them. The CDR3 extends over 16 amino acids. The CDR3 DNA is TGTGCCAGCAGTCCCACCGGGGGTGCCCAGGACATCGAGCAGTACTTC. Amino acid sequence: CASSPTGGAQDIEQYF. The whole variable domain, filled in from reference TRBV28 and TRBJ2-7, reads DVKVTQSSRYLVKRTGEKVFLECVQDMDHENMFWYRQDPGLGLRLIYFSYDVKMKEKGDIPEGYSVSREKKERFSLILESASTNQTSMYLCASSPTGGAQDIEQYFGPGTRLTVT.

Only one count was recorded for this clonotype. This chain links TRBV30 with TRBJ1-1; D unresolved. The CDR3 is made up of 11 amino acids. CDR1 is GTSNPN and CDR2 is SVGIG in the germline V gene (reference sequence). Trimming took 0 bases from V and 8 from J, leaving 7 bases between them. CDR3 in DNA: TGTGCCTGGAGTGTACAACAGGAAGCTTTCTTT. Its protein is CAWSVQQEAFF.

The V call is TRBV30, the J call TRBJ2-1; 11 nucleotides agree with TRBD2. The CDR3 consists of 14 residues. Germline loops: CDR1 GTSNPN, CDR2 SVGIG (reference sequence). V lost 7 bases, J lost 8 bases, and 10 bases stayed unmatched. The CDR3 DNA sequence: TGTGCCTCCCTACTAGCGGGGGCGGGTGATGAGCAGTTCTTC. Protein: CASLLAGAGDEQFF.